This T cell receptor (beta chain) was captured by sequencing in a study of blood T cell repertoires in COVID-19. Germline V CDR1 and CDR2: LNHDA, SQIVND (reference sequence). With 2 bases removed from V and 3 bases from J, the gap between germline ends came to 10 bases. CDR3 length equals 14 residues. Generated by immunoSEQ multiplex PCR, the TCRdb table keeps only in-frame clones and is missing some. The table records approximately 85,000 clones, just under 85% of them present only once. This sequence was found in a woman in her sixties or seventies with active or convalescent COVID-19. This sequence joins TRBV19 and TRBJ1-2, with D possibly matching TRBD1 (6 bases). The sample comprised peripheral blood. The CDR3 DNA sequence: TGTGCCAGTAGTATACCAGGGGCGGACTATGGCTACACCTTC. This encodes CASSIPGADYGYTF. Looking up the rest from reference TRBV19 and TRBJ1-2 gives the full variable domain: DGGITQSPKYLFRKEGQNVTLSCEQNLNHDAMYWYRQDPGQGLRLIYYSQIVNDFQKGDIAEGYSVSREKKESFPLTVTSAQKNPTAFYLCASSIPGADYGYTFGSGTRLTVV.